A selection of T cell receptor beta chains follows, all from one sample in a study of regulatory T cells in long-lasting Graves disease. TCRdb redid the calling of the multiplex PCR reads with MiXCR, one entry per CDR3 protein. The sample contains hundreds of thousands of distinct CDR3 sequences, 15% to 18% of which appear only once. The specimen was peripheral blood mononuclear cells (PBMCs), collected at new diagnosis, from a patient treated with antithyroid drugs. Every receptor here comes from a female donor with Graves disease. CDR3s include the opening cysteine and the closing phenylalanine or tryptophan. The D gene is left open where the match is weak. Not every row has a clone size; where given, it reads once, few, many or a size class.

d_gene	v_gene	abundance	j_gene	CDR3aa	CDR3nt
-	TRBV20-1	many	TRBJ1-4	CSAREGGSEKLFF	TGCAGTGCTAGAGAAGGAGGGAGTGAAAAACTGTTTTTT
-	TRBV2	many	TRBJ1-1	CASPGGPQGTEAFF	TGTGCCAGCCCTGGGGGACCACAGGGCACTGAAGCTTTCTTT
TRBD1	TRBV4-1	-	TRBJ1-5	CASSQGPGGLQPQHF	TGCGCCAGCAGCCAAGGGCCAGGGGGCTTACAGCCCCAGCATTTT
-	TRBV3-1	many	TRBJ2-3	CASSNREGTDTQYF	TGTGCCAGCAGTAACAGGGAGGGCACAGATACGCAGTATTTT
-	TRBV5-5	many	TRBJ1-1	CAGRRTLNTEAFF	TGTGCCGGACGACGGACCCTGAACACTGAAGCTTTCTTT
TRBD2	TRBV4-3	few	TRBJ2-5	CAGSQQWEGQETQYF	TGCGCCGGCAGCCAACAGTGGGAGGGACAAGAGACCCAGTACTTC
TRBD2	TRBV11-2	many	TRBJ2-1	CASSSGLDNEQFF	TGTGCCAGCAGCTCGGGACTAGACAATGAGCAGTTCTTC
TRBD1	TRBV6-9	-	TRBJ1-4	CASSYTTGANEKLFF	TGTGCCAGCAGTTATACCACAGGGGCTAATGAAAAACTGTTTTTT
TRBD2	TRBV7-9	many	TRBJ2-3	CASSTGLAVGDTQYF	TGTGCCAGCAGCACGGGACTAGCGGTGGGGGATACGCAGTATTTT
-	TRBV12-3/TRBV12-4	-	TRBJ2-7	CASADHEQYF	TGTGCCAGCGCCGATCACGAGCAGTACTTC
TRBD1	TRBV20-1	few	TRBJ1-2	CSARPATGGLGAFNYGYTF	TGCAGTGCTCGCCCAGCTACAGGGGGCTTGGGCGCCTTTAACTATGGCTACACCTTC
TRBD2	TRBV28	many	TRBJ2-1	CALGVGTTSGRPYNEQFF	TGTGCCCTAGGGGTAGGGACAACAAGCGGGAGGCCCTACAATGAGCAGTTCTTC
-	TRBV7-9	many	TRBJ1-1	CASNLRGANTEAFF	TGTGCCAGCAACCTTAGGGGAGCGAACACTGAAGCTTTCTTT
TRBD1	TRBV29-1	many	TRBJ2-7	CSVYRGSYEQYF	TGCAGCGTTTACAGGGGTTCCTACGAGCAGTACTTC
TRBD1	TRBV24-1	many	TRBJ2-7	CATSETGTGGREQYF	TGTGCCACCAGTGAAACCGGGACAGGGGGCCGCGAGCAGTACTTC
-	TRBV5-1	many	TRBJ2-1	CASSLAGISYNEQFF	TGCGCCAGCAGCTTGGCCGGCATCTCCTACAATGAGCAGTTCTTC
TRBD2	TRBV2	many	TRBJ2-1	CASSSSGRGSYEQFF	TGTGCCAGCAGTTCAAGCGGGAGGGGCTCCTATGAGCAGTTCTTC
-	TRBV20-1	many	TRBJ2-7	CSTPGLSTYEQYF	TGCAGTACCCCGGGACTGTCAACCTACGAGCAGTACTTC
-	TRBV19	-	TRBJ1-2	CASQILQGDYGYTF	TGTGCCAGCCAAATTCTACAGGGAGACTATGGCTACACCTTC
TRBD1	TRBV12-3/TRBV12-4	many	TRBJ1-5	CASSFRGDNQPQHF	TGTGCCAGCAGTTTCAGGGGGGACAATCAGCCCCAGCATTTT
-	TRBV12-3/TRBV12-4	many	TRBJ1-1	CASRAGTAYTEAFF	TGTGCCAGCAGGGCCGGGACGGCCTACACTGAAGCTTTCTTT
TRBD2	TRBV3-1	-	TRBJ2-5	CASSQKRSGGEETQYF	TGTGCCAGCAGCCAGAAAAGAAGCGGGGGGGAAGAGACCCAGTACTTC
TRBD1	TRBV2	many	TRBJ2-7	CASRDRGDEQYF	TGTGCCAGCCGGGACAGGGGAGACGAGCAGTACTTC
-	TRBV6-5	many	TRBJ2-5	CASSSALTNQETQYF	TGTGCCAGCAGTTCCGCTTTGACGAACCAAGAGACCCAGTACTTC
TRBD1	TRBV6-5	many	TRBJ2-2	CASSSLNRRQGHTGELFF	TGTGCCAGCAGTTCCCTAAATCGAAGACAGGGTCACACCGGGGAGCTGTTTTTT
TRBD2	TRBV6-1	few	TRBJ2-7	CAIHTGGASDEQYF	TGTGCCATACATACCGGGGGGGCTAGCGACGAGCAGTACTTC
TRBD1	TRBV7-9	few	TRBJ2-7	CASSSSTGTGSGEQYF	TGTGCCAGCAGCTCCTCCACCGGGACAGGGTCCGGCGAGCAGTACTTC
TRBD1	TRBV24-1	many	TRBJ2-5	CATSDPGTDQETQYF	TGTGCCACCAGTGACCCCGGGACAGACCAAGAGACCCAGTACTTC
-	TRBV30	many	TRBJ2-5	CAWEGVVETQYF	TGTGCCTGGGAGGGGGTGGTGGAGACCCAGTACTTC
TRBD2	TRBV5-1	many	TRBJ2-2	CASSWKDALAGGLTGELFF	TGCGCCAGCAGCTGGAAAGACGCCCTAGCGGGAGGGCTCACCGGGGAGCTGTTTTTT
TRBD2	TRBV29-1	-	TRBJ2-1	CSVGGGLAGGLDEQFF	TGCAGCGTTGGGGGGGGACTAGCGGGAGGTCTTGATGAGCAGTTCTTC
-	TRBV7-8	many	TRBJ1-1	CASSPSRFWAGGTEAFF	TGTGCCAGCAGCCCTTCCAGGTTCTGGGCTGGGGGCACTGAAGCTTTCTTT
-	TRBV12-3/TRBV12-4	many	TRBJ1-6	CASSLEREDTENSPLHF	TGTGCCAGCAGTTTAGAAAGGGAGGACACCGAGAATTCACCCCTCCACTTT
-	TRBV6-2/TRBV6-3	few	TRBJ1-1	CASSMDSNQAFF	TGTGCCAGCAGCATGGACAGTAATCAAGCTTTCTTT
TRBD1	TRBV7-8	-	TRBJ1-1	CASSLYRGRTEAFF	TGTGCCAGCAGCCTTTACAGGGGAAGGACTGAAGCTTTCTTT
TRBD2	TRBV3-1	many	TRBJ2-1	CASSQAMSSGGFFF	TGTGCCAGCAGCCAAGCGATGTCTAGCGGGGGGTTTTTCTTC